Included here is one T cell receptor beta chain sequence, with context. The antigen is not known. These data belong to a study of blood T cells in healthy people across ages. Study findings and constraints: Naive and antigen-experienced cells could not be conclusively compared, given unsorted PBMCs.

Germline V gene lookup returns CDR1 SQVTM and CDR2 ANQGSEA. The CDR3 sequence is 12 residues long. Trimming stripped 7 bases from V and 1 base from J, with 8 bases between. The authors ran a second PCR of about 6 to 11 cycles using a sample-barcoded 5' primer and a J-beta primer mix. The template-switch adaptor was a 5' adaptor with 12 random nucleotides. It tagged each cDNA molecule. TCRdb re-analysed the 5' RACE reads in MiXCR, keeping a single row per CDR3 protein. This table holds about 760,000 distinct CDR3 sequences, around a quarter found once. Every sample gave at least 5.5 micrograms of total RNA when it was extracted. The data were also submitted as part of a second study, on T cells of mothers and their children.

The specimen sequenced was blood. This sequence was found in a boy younger than 18 in good health. V gene TRBV29-1 combines with J gene TRBJ2-1; the D gene could be TRBD1 or TRBD2 (5 bases each). In DNA form, the CDR3 reads TGCAGCGGGGGGAAATCCTACAATGAGCAGTTCTTC. This translates into CSGGKSYNEQFF.